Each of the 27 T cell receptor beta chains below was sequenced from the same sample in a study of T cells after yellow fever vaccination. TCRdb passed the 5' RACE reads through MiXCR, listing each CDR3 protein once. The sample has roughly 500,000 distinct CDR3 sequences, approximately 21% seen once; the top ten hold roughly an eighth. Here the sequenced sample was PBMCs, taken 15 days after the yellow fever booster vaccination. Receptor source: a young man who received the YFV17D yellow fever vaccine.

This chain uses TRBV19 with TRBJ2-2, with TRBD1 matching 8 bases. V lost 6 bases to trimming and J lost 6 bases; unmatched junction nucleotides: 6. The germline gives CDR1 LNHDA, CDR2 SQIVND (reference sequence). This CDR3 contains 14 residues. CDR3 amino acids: CASRIQGAAGELFF. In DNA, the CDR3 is TGTGCCAGTAGGATCCAGGGGGCGGCCGGGGAGCTGTTTTTT. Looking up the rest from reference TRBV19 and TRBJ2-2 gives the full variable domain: DGGITQSPKYLFRKEGQNVTLSCEQNLNHDAMYWYRQDPGQGLRLIYYSQIVNDFQKGDIAEGYSVSREKKESFPLTVTSAQKNPTAFYLCASRIQGAAGELFFGEGSRLTVL.

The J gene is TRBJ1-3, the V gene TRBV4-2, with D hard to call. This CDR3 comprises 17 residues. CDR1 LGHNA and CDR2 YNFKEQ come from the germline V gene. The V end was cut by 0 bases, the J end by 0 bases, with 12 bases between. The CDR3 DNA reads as TGTGCCAGCAGCCAAGAGACCTCCAGGACCTCTGGAAACACCATATATTTT. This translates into CASSQETSRTSGNTIYF.

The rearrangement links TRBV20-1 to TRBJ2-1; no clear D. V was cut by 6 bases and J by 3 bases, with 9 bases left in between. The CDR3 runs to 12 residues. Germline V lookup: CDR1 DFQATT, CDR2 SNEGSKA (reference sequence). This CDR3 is CSASRSYNEQFF. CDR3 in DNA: TGCAGTGCCAGCAGGAGCTACAATGAGCAGTTCTTC.

CDR3 sequence (DNA): TGTGCCAGCAGCCAAGGTAGCGGGAACGGCTACGAGCAGTACTTC. Amino acids: CASSQGSGNGYEQYF. This rearrangement joins TRBV3-1 to TRBJ2-7; TRBD2 matches at 8 bases. This CDR3 comprises 15 residues. Germline lookup yields CDR1 LGHDT and CDR2 YNNKEL (reference sequence). V dropped 1 base and J dropped 3; count of bases not matched to a gene: 5.

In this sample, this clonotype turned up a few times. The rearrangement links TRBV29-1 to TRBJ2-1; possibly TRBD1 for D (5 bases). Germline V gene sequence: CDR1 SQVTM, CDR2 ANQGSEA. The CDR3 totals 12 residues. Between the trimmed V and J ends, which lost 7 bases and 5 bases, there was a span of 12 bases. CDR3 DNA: TGCAGCGCCATAGACAGTAACAATGAGCAGTTCTTC. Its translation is CSAIDSNNEQFF.

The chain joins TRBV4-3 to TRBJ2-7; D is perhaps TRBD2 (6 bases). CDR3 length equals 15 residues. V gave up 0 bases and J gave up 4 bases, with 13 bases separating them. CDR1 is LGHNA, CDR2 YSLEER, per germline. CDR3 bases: TGCGCCAGCAGCCAAGATCCCGGGAGCCGATACGAGCAGTACTTC. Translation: CASSQDPGSRYEQYF.

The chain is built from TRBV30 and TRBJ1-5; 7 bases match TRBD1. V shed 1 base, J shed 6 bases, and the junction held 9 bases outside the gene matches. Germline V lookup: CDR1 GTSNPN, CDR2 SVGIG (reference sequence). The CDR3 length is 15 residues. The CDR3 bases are TGTGCCTGGAGTGAGGGACAGCGACTCCCTCAGCCCCAGCATTTT. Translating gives CAWSEGQRLPQPQHF.

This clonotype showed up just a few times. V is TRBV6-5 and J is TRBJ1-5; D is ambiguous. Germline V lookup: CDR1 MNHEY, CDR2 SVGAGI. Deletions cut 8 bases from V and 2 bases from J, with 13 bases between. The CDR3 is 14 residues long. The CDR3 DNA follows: TGTGCCAGCTCGACGGATCGTGGCAATCAGCCCCAGCATTTT. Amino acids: CASSTDRGNQPQHF.

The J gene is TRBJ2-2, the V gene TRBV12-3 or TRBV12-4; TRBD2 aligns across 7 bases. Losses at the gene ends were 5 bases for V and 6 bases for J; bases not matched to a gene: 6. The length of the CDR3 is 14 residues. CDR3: CASSPLAGPGELFF. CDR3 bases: TGTGCCAGCAGTCCTTTAGCGGGCCCCGGGGAGCTGTTTTTT.

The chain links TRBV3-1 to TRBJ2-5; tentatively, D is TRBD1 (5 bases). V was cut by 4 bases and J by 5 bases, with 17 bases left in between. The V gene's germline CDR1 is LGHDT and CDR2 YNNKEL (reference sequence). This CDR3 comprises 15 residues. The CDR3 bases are TGTGCCAGCAGCCTCCCAATCCCAGGGCGCGAGACCCAGTACTTC. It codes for CASSLPIPGRETQYF.

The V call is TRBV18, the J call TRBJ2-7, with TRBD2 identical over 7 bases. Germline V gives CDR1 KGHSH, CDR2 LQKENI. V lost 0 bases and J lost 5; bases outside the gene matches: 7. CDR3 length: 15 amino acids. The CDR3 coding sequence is TGTGCCAGCTCACCACCCACTAGCGCCAGCCACGAGCAGTACTTC. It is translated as CASSPPTSASHEQYF. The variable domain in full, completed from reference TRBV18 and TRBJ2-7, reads NAGVMQNPRHLVRRRGQEARLRCSPMKGHSHVYWYRQLPEEGLKFMVYLQKENIIDESGMPKERFSAEFPKEGPSILRIQQVVRGDSAAYFCASSPPTSASHEQYFGPGTRLTVT.

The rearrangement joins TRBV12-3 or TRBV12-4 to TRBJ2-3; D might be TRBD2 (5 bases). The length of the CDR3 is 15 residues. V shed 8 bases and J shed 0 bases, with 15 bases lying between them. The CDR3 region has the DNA TGTGCCAGCGGAAGACTAATTCTTAGCACAGATACGCAGTATTTT. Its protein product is CASGRLILSTDTQYF.

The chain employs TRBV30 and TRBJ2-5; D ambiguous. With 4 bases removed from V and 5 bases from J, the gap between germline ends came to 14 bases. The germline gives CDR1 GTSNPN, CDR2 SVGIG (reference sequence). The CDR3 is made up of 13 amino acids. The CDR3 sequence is CAWTSTFWETQYF. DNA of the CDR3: TGTGCCTGGACGTCTACTTTTTGGGAGACCCAGTACTTC.

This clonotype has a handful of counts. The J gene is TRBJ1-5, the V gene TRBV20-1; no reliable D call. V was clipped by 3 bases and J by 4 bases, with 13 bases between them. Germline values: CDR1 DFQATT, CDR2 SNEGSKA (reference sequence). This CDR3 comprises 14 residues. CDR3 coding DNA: TGCAGTGCTAGTGGTGTCGGCAGAAATCAGCCCCAGCATTTT. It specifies CSASGVGRNQPQHF.

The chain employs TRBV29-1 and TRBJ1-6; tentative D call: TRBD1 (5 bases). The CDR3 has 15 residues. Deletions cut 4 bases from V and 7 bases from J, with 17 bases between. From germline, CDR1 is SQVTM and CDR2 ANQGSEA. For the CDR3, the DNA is TGCAGCGTTGTAGGGCGGGCCTGGGGGAATTCACCCCTCCACTTT. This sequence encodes CSVVGRAWGNSPLHF.

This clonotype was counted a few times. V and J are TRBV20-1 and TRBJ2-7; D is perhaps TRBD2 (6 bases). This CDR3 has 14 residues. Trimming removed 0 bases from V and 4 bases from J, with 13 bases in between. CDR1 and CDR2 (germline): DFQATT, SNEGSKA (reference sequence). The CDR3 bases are TGCAGTGCTAGAGATCGAGGCGGACTATACGAGCAGTACTTC. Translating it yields CSARDRGGLYEQYF.

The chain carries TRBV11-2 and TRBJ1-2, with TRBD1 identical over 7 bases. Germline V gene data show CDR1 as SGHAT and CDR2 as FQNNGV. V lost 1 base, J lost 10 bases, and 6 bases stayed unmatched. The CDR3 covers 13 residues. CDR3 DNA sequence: TGTGCCAGCAGCTTAGGGGACAGTCTGCTCTACACCTTC. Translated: CASSLGDSLLYTF.

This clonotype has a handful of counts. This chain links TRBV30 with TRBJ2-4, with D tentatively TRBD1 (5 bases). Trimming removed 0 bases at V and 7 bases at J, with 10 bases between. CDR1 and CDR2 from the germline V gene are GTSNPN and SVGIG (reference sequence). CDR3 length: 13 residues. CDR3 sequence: CAWSVQGGNIQYF. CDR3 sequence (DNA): TGTGCCTGGAGTGTCCAGGGCGGCAACATTCAGTACTTC. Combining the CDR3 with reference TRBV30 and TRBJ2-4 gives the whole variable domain SQTIHQWPATLVQPVGSPLSLECTVEGTSNPNLYWYRQAAGRGLQLLFYSVGIGQISSEVPQNLSASRPQDRQFILSSKKLLLSDSGFYLCAWSVQGGNIQYFGAGTRLSVL.

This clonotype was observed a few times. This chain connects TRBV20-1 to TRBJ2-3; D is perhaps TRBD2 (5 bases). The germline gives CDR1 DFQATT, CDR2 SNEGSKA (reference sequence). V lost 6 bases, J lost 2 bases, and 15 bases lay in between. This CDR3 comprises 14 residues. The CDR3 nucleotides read TGCAGTGCCCGAATTCCGGGGTTCACAGATACGCAGTATTTT. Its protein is CSARIPGFTDTQYF.

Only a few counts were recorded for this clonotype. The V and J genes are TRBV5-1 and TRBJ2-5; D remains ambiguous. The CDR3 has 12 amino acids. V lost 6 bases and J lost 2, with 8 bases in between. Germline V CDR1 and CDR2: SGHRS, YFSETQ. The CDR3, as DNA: TGCGCCAGCAAAGACATACAAGAGACCCAGTACTTC. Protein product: CASKDIQETQYF.

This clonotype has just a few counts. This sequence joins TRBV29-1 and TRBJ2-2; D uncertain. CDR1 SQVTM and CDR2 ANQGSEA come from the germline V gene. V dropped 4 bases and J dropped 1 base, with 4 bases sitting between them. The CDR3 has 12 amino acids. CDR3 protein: CSVGGNTGELFF. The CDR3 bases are TGCAGCGTTGGGGGGAACACCGGGGAGCTGTTTTTT.

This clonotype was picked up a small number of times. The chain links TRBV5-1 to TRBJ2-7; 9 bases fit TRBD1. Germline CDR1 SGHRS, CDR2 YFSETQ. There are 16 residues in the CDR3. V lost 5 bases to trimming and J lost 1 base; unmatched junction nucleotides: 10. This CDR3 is CASSLHPGTGSYEQYF. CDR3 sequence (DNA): TGCGCCAGCAGTCTACACCCCGGGACAGGGTCCTACGAGCAGTACTTC.

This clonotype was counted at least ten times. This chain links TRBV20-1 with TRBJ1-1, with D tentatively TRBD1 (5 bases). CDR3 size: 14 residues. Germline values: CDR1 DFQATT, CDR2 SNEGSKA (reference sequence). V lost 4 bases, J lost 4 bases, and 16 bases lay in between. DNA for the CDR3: TGCAGTGCTATGCAGGGTTCCGGGGGCACTGAAGCTTTCTTT. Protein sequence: CSAMQGSGGTEAFF.

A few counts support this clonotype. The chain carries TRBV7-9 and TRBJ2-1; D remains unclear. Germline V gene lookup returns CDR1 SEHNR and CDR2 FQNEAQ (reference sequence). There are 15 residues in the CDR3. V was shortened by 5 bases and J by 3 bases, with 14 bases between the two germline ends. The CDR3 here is CASSILGMDYNEQFF. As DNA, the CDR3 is TGTGCCAGCAGCATCCTAGGGATGGACTACAATGAGCAGTTCTTC.

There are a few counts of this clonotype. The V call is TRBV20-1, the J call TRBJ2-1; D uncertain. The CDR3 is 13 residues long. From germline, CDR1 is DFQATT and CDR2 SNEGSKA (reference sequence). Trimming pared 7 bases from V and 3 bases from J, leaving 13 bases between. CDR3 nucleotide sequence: TGCAGTGTTTCGGGCGGAAACTACAATGAGCAGTTCTTC. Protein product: CSVSGGNYNEQFF.

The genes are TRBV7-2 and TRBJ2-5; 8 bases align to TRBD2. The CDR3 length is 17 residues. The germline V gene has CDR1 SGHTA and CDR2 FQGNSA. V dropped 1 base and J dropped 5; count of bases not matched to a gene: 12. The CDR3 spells CASSLGAGGFGGETQYF. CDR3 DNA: TGTGCCAGCAGCTTAGGGGCGGGGGGTTTCGGAGGGGAGACCCAGTACTTC.

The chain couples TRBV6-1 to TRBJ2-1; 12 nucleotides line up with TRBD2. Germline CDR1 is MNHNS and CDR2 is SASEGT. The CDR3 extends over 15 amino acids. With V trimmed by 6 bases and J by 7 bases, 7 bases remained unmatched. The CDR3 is CASRDLAGGGNEQFF. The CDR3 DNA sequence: TGTGCCAGCAGAGATCTAGCGGGAGGGGGAAATGAGCAGTTCTTC.